Following are 14 T cell receptor beta chains from one sample sequenced in a study of shared clonotypes between healthy human individuals. Assay: immunoSEQ multiplex PCR; the TCRdb copy retains only in-frame clones and omits some. The sample includes about 1,800,000 clones, around 96% seen only once; the top ten take more than 0.95%. CD8 cells classed as naive were CD45RO-negative and positively selected for CCR7, excluding terminally differentiated effector memory CD45RA+ cells. Source material: naive CD8+ T cells sorted from blood. Receptor source: a man in his late teens or twenties in good health.

This clone was seen once. The chain is built from TRBV15 and TRBJ2-7; 7 bases map to TRBD1. The trim removed 0 bases at V and 5 bases at J, leaving 7 bases unmatched. Per germline, CDR1 LNHNV and CDR2 YYDKDF (reference sequence). The CDR3 is made up of 15 amino acids. CDR3 residues: CATSRDQAGGDEQYF. In nucleotides, the CDR3 is TGTGCCACCAGCAGAGATCAGGCAGGGGGTGACGAGCAGTACTTC.

The chain links TRBV5-1 to TRBJ2-4; D is undetermined. Trimming cost V 2 bases and J 0 bases, with 6 bases left between them. This CDR3 contains 14 residues. CDR1 is SGHRS, CDR2 YFSETQ, per germline. CDR3 in amino acids: CASSFGLAKNIQYF. The CDR3 DNA is TGCGCCAGCAGCTTCGGGCTAGCCAAAAACATTCAGTACTTC.

The rearrangement uses TRBV2 and TRBJ2-7; 10 nucleotides line up with TRBD1. There are 16 residues in the CDR3. The germline V gene encodes CDR1 SNHLY and CDR2 FYNNEI. Unmatched junction bases numbered 11, after V lost 7 bases and J lost 2 bases. The CDR3 DNA reads TGTGCCAGCATTGGCCAGGACAGGGGGAATCCCTACGAGCAGTACTTC. It translates to CASIGQDRGNPYEQYF.

The chain couples TRBV30 to TRBJ1-2, with D uncertain. The CDR3 has 14 residues. Germline assignment: CDR1 GTSNPN and CDR2 SVGIG (reference sequence). The ends were cut back, 2 bases at V and 3 bases at J, with 13 bases in the middle. In DNA, the CDR3 is TGTGCCTGGAGTTGGGAGAACGGATACTATGGCTACACCTTC. Amino acids: CAWSWENGYYGYTF. Full variable domain (outside the CDR3, taken from reference TRBV30 and TRBJ1-2): SQTIHQWPATLVQPVGSPLSLECTVEGTSNPNLYWYRQAAGRGLQLLFYSVGIGQISSEVPQNLSASRPQDRQFILSSKKLLLSDSGFYLCAWSWENGYYGYTFGSGTRLTVV.

The CDR3 loop is CSVVTGGWGSGNTIYF. DNA of the CDR3: TGCAGCGTAGTGACAGGGGGATGGGGCTCTGGAAACACCATATATTTT. This chain joins TRBV29-1 and TRBJ1-3; the match to TRBD1 covers 9 bases. The CDR3 is 16 amino acids. The V and J ends lost 6 bases and 0 bases, in that order; junction bases with no gene match: 9. Germline CDR1 SQVTM, CDR2 ANQGSEA.

The V call is TRBV13, the J call TRBJ2-5, with D possibly being TRBD1 or TRBD2 (6 bases each). Trimming stripped 2 bases from V and 5 bases from J, with 18 bases between. Germline-derived CDR1 and CDR2 are PRHDT and FYEKMQ (reference sequence). This CDR3 spans 16 amino acids. The CDR3 protein is CASSLSLGGPSETQYF. CDR3 bases: TGTGCCAGCAGCTTATCGTTGGGGGGCCCTTCGGAGACCCAGTACTTC.

The gene calls are TRBV5-4 and TRBJ1-1; D ambiguous. Germline CDR1 SGHNT, CDR2 YYREEE (reference sequence). This CDR3 is 12 amino acids long. Trimming removed 1 base at V and 4 bases at J, with 5 bases between. CDR3 sequence: CASSLFSTEAFF. CDR3 nucleotides: TGTGCCAGCAGCTTGTTCAGCACTGAAGCTTTCTTT. The full variable domain, rest sourced from reference TRBV5-4 and TRBJ1-1, is ETGVTQSPTHLIKTRGQQVTLRCSSQSGHNTVSWYQQALGQGPQFIFQYYREEENGRGNFPPRFSGLQFPNYSSELNVNALELDDSALYLCASSLFSTEAFFGQGTRLTVV.

The rearrangement uses TRBV29-1 and TRBJ2-7; possibly TRBD1 for D (5 bases). CDR1 and CDR2 (germline): SQVTM, ANQGSEA. The V and J ends lost 4 bases and 3 bases respectively, with 13 bases between them. The CDR3 is 13 amino acids. CDR3 sequence reads: CSVVVGANYEQYF. DNA for the CDR3: TGCAGCGTTGTCGTAGGGGCCAACTACGAGCAGTACTTC.

The genes are TRBV28 and TRBJ2-5; possibly TRBD1 for D (5 bases). The CDR3 consists of 13 residues. The germline V and J ends were trimmed by 2 bases and 4 bases, with 8 bases remaining between them. Germline-derived CDR1 and CDR2 are MDHEN and SYDVKM. The CDR3 loop is CASSLGQRETQYF. CDR3 coding DNA: TGTGCCAGCAGTTTAGGACAAAGAGAGACCCAGTACTTC.

This chain links TRBV30 with TRBJ1-1; D is unclear. The CDR3 has 12 amino acids. V lost 3 bases, J lost 4 bases, and 9 bases lay in between. Germline V gene lookup returns CDR1 GTSNPN and CDR2 SVGIG (reference sequence). The CDR3 DNA is TGTGCCTGGAGGGATCGGCCCACTGAAGCTTTCTTT. Amino acids: CAWRDRPTEAFF.

The chain joins TRBV4-1 to TRBJ1-3; the D gene is possibly TRBD1 (5 bases). V lost 1 base and J 8 bases, leaving 12 bases between the germline ends. CDR1 is MGHRA, CDR2 YSYEKL, per germline. The CDR3 is made up of 14 amino acids. CDR3 nucleotides: TGCGCCAGCAGCCAAGTTGGGGGTGTGGACACCATATATTTT. Translation gives CASSQVGGVDTIYF.

The V call is TRBV5-1, the J call TRBJ1-2, with TRBD1 identical over 9 bases. This CDR3 spans 17 amino acids. Germline CDR1 reads SGHRS; CDR2 reads YFSETQ. The ends lost 2 bases at V and 4 bases at J; junction bases unmatched: 12. The CDR3 DNA reads as TGCGCCAGCAGCTTTGGGCAGGGACAGGGTCTGGGCTATGGCTACACCTTC. Translation: CASSFGQGQGLGYGYTF.

A remark on this clone: Other DNA sequences within the sample encode an identical CDR3. The rearrangement joins TRBV27 to TRBJ2-2; perhaps D is TRBD1 or TRBD2 (5 bases each). V was trimmed by 6 bases and J by 3 bases, leaving 11 bases between them. The length of the CDR3 is 14 residues. CDR1 is MNHEY, CDR2 SMNVEV, per germline (reference sequence). CDR3 in DNA: TGTGCCAGCAGCCTCCTGGGGGACACCGGGGAGCTGTTTTTT. Protein: CASSLLGDTGELFF.

The chain joins TRBV6-1 to TRBJ1-6; TRBD1 agrees at 7 bases. V was pared by 7 bases and J by 4 bases, with 4 bases of the junction left unmatched. The CDR3 extends over 14 amino acids. In germline, CDR1 is MNHNS, CDR2 SASEGT. CDR3 loop: CASTWDRYNSPLHF. The DNA for the CDR3 is TGTGCCAGCACTTGGGACAGATATAATTCACCCCTCCACTTT.